The clone carrying this T cell receptor (beta chain) was detected a few times. What it recognizes is unknown. The germline CDR1 and CDR2 sequences are SGHAT and FQNNGV. Trimming removed 3 bases at V and 5 bases at J, with 16 bases between. This CDR3 spans 15 amino acids. The entry originates in a study of cytomegalovirus exposure and HLA in healthy donors. The study's findings and limits: Later analysis suggested links between common viral pathogens and several top significant clusters. The investigators catalogued 150 or so TCR beta chains as cytomegalovirus-associated.

PCR employed 60 Vbeta and 13 Jbeta primers. Sequencing used immunoSEQ multiplex PCR; TCRdb keeps in-frame clones, though not all of them. The data show about 120,000 clones, roughly three fifths seen once. This chain connects TRBV11-2 to TRBJ1-1; perhaps TRBD1 as D (5 bases). Sequenced input: PBMCs. This receptor was identified in a man in his forties or fifties in good health and CMV-seropositive. This CDR3 reads CASSLGLVGITEAFF. As DNA, the CDR3 is TGTGCCAGCAGCTTGGGACTAGTTGGTATTACTGAAGCTTTCTTT.